The 17 T cell receptor beta chains in this list originate from one sample, sequenced in a study of lymphopenia after photon versus proton radiotherapy (dated by TCRdb to the late 2010s). The method behind the library was the immunoSEQ multiplex PCR assay. Not all clones reach the TCRdb copy of this immuneACCESS table, which keeps in-frame sequences only. Checked studies attribute under half of the gap to unresolved V genes and leave the rest unexplained. In this sample the table shows about 70,000 clones, 85% to 95% of which occur a single time. Together, the top ten hold around 2.2% of the sample. Sequenced here: peripheral blood, sampled from a patient treated with photon-based radiotherapy. These TCRs come from a woman aged 40 to 50 with cholangiocarcinoma.

The rearrangement uses TRBV5-1 and TRBJ1-1; weak D call: TRBD1 (5 bases). CDR3 length: 13 amino acids. Trimming pared 4 bases from V and 3 bases from J, leaving 10 bases between. Germline loops: CDR1 SGHRS, CDR2 YFSETQ. CDR3 in amino acids: CASSTQGDTEAFF. The DNA of the CDR3 is TGCGCCAGCAGCACCCAGGGTGACACTGAAGCTTTCTTT.

The rearrangement uses TRBV10-3 and TRBJ2-7; 8 nucleotides agree with TRBD1. Germline V lookup: CDR1 ENHRY, CDR2 SYGVKD. The CDR3 runs 14 residues. V trimming: 3 bases; J trimming: 3 bases; junction bases outside the gene matches: 4. This CDR3 reads CAISESGQGYEQYF. CDR3 bases: TGTGCCATCAGTGAATCCGGACAGGGCTACGAGCAGTACTTC.

The genes are TRBV5-6 and TRBJ1-4; weak D call: TRBD1 (6 bases). Per germline, CDR1 SGHDT and CDR2 YYEEEE. V lost 5 bases to trimming and J lost 0 bases, with 11 bases between them. This CDR3 contains 15 residues. DNA of the CDR3: TGTGCCAGCAGGGGACAAGAATCAACTAATGAAAAACTGTTTTTT. Its protein is CASRGQESTNEKLFF.

The chain combines TRBV5-4 with TRBJ2-5; tentative D call: TRBD2 (5 bases). Trimming shortened V by 4 bases and J by 5 bases, and 12 bases separated the two germline ends. The CDR3 runs 13 residues. The germline V gene has CDR1 SGHNT and CDR2 YYREEE (reference sequence). DNA for the CDR3: TGTGCCAGCAGCAGGCTCGCGGGTGAGACCCAGTACTTC. Translated: CASSRLAGETQYF.

The J gene is TRBJ1-2, the V gene TRBV11-2, with TRBD1 as a possible D gene (6 bases). This CDR3 is built from 13 residues. The V and J ends lost 5 bases and 8 bases respectively, with 15 bases between them. Germline V gene lookup returns CDR1 SGHAT and CDR2 FQNNGV. CDR3 amino acids: CASSPLGGEGYTF. Written as DNA, the CDR3 is TGTGCCAGCAGCCCCCTAGGGGGGGAGGGCTACACCTTC.

This clone has only a few counts. This rearrangement joins TRBV7-3 to TRBJ1-1; the D is unclear. Germline V gene lookup returns CDR1 SGHTA and CDR2 FQGTGA. The V and J ends lost 8 bases and 0 bases respectively, with 13 bases between them. The CDR3 extends over 14 amino acids. This CDR3 is CASWNTVMNTEAFF. The CDR3 nucleotides are TGTGCCAGCTGGAACACGGTCATGAACACTGAAGCTTTCTTT.

This chain connects TRBV2 to TRBJ2-2; D perhaps matches TRBD2 (6 bases). CDR3 length: 15 amino acids. Trimming removed 2 bases from V and 1 base from J, with 8 bases in between. Germline V CDR1 and CDR2: SNHLY, FYNNEI. CDR3 region: CASSERDLNTGELFF. The CDR3 nucleotides read TGTGCCAGCAGTGAAAGGGACTTGAACACCGGGGAGCTGTTTTTT.

This chain joins TRBV7-3 and TRBJ2-1; no firm D call. This CDR3 contains 15 residues. The germline V and J ends were trimmed by 5 bases and 1 base, with 12 bases remaining between them. Germline CDR1 and CDR2: SGHTA and FQGTGA. CDR3 sequence reads: CASSPVGLSYNEQFF. Written as DNA, the CDR3 is TGTGCCAGCAGCCCTGTAGGGTTATCCTACAATGAGCAGTTCTTC.

The chain links TRBV28 to TRBJ1-2; D is unclear. The CDR3 has 12 residues. The V end was cut by 5 bases, the J end by 5 bases, with 9 bases between. CDR1 and CDR2 (germline): MDHEN, SYDVKM. For the CDR3, the DNA is TGTGCCAGCAGTCGAATTGGGTATGGCTACACCTTC. It specifies CASSRIGYGYTF.

This chain uses TRBV5-4 with TRBJ1-1, with 9 bases fitting TRBD1. Per the germline V gene, CDR1 is SGHNT and CDR2 is YYREEE (reference sequence). The CDR3 covers 15 residues. With 0 bases clipped from V and 11 bases from J, the junction kept 11 bases outside the gene matches. This chain's CDR3 is CASSLVSTGGSGAFF. CDR3 sequence (DNA): TGTGCCAGCAGCTTGGTTTCCACAGGGGGCTCCGGGGCTTTCTTT.

This sequence joins TRBV7-2 and TRBJ2-5, with D unresolved. The CDR3 is made up of 13 amino acids. Germline V gene lookup returns CDR1 SGHTA and CDR2 FQGNSA. Trimming shortened V by 0 bases and J by 3 bases, and 5 bases separated the two germline ends. The CDR3 sequence is CASSLALEETQYF. CDR3 DNA: TGTGCCAGCAGCTTAGCGCTCGAAGAGACCCAGTACTTC.

CDR3 DNA sequence: TGTGCCAGCATCTCTAACACTGAAGCTTTCTTT. Encoded protein: CASISNTEAFF. The chain is built from TRBV28 and TRBJ1-1, with D unclear. CDR1 and CDR2 (germline): MDHEN, SYDVKM. Trimming took off 7 bases at V and 2 bases at J, with 5 bases between the two ends. The CDR3 loop spans 11 amino acids. Together with reference TRBV28 and TRBJ1-1, the CDR3 gives the full variable domain: DVKVTQSSRYLVKRTGEKVFLECVQDMDHENMFWYRQDPGLGLRLIYFSYDVKMKEKGDIPEGYSVSREKKERFSLILESASTNQTSMYLCASISNTEAFFGQGTRLTVV.

The chain uses TRBV30 and TRBJ2-7; 9 bases line up with TRBD1. V lost 1 base to trimming and J lost 6 bases; unmatched junction nucleotides: 4. Germline V gene lookup returns CDR1 GTSNPN and CDR2 SVGIG (reference sequence). The CDR3 consists of 13 residues. CDR3 sequence: CAWSGTGASEQYF. CDR3 DNA sequence: TGTGCCTGGAGTGGGACAGGGGCTTCCGAGCAGTACTTC.

The chain is built from TRBV6-4 and TRBJ1-2; no clear D. Trimming stripped 3 bases from V and 0 bases from J, with 11 bases between. The CDR3 runs to 15 residues. Germline V gene data show CDR1 as MRHNA and CDR2 as SNTAGT. CDR3 residues: CASSERVSANYGYTF. The CDR3, as DNA: TGTGCCAGCAGTGAAAGGGTTTCAGCTAACTATGGCTACACCTTC.

This sequence joins TRBV6-6 and TRBJ2-3, with 10 nucleotides matching TRBD1. From germline, CDR1 is MNHNY and CDR2 SVGAGI (reference sequence). CDR3 length equals 14 residues. After removal of 5 bases from V and 7 bases from J, the junction contained 6 bases not matched to a gene. CDR3 nucleotides: TGTGCCAGCAGTGAGGGGGACAGGGGAAATACGCAGTATTTT. It is translated as CASSEGDRGNTQYF.

The rearrangement links TRBV7-2 to TRBJ2-7, with 9 bases that match TRBD2. This CDR3 has 15 amino acids. Germline CDR1 SGHTA, CDR2 FQGNSA. V trimming: 1 base; J trimming: 5 bases; junction bases outside the gene matches: 6. In DNA form, the CDR3 reads TGTGCCAGCAGCTTAGGATGGTCTAGCGGGAACGAGCAGTACTTC. The encoded protein is CASSLGWSSGNEQYF.

The chain employs TRBV11-2 and TRBJ2-7, with D hard to call. This CDR3 comprises 12 residues. Germline V gene sequence: CDR1 SGHAT, CDR2 FQNNGV. V was shortened by 3 bases and J by 6 bases, with 9 bases between the two germline ends. DNA of the CDR3: TGTGCCAGCAGCTTTGTGGAATCCGAGCAGTACTTC. This encodes CASSFVESEQYF.